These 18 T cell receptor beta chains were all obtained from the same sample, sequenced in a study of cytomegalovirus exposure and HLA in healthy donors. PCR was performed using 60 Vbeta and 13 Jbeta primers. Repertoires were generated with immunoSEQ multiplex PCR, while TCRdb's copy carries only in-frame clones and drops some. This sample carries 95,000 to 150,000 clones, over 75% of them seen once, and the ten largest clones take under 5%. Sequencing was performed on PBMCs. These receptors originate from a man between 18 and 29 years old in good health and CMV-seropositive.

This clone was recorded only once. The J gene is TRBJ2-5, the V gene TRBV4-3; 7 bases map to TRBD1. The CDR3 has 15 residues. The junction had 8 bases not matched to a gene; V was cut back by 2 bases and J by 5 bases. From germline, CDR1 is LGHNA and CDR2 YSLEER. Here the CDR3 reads CASSQLRGFGETQYF. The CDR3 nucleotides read TGCGCCAGCAGCCAACTCAGGGGGTTTGGGGAGACCCAGTACTTC.

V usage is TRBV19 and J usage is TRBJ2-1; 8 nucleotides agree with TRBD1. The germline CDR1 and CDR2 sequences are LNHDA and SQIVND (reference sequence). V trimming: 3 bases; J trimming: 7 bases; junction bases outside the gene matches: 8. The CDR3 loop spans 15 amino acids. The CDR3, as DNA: TGTGCCAGTAGTATCGTCTCAGGGGGCGGGAATGAGCAGTTCTTC. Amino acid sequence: CASSIVSGGGNEQFF.

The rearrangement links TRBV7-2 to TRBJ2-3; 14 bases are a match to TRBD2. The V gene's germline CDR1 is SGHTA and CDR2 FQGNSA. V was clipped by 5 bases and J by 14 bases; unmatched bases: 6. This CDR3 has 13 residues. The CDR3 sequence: CASSMTSGGAGYF. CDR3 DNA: TGTGCCAGCAGCATGACTAGCGGGGGGGCCGGGTATTTT. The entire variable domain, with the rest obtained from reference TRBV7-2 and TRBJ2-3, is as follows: GAGVSQSPSNKVTEKGKDVELRCDPISGHTALYWYRQSLGQGLEFLIYFQGNSAPDKSGLPSDRFSAERTGGSVSTLTIQRTQQEDSAVYLCASSMTSGGAGYFGPGTRLTVL.

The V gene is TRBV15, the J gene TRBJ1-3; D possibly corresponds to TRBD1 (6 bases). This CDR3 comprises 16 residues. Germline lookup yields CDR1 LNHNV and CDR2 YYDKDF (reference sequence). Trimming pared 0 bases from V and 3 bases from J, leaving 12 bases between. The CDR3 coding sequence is TGTGCCACCAGCAGAGATCGCAGGGGTGGTGGAAACACCATATATTTT. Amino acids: CATSRDRRGGGNTIYF.

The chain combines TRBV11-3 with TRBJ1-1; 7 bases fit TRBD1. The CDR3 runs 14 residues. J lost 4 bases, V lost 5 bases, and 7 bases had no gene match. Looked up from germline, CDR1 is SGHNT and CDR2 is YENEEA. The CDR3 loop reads CASSKGDSRTEAFF. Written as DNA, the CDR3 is TGTGCCAGCAGCAAAGGGGACAGCCGCACTGAAGCTTTCTTT.

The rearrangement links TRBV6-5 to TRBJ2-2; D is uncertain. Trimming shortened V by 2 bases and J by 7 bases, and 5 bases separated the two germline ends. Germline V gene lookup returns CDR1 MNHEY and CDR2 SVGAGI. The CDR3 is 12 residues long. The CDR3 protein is CASSYQVGELFF. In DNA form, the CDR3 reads TGTGCCAGCAGTTACCAGGTCGGGGAGCTGTTTTTT.

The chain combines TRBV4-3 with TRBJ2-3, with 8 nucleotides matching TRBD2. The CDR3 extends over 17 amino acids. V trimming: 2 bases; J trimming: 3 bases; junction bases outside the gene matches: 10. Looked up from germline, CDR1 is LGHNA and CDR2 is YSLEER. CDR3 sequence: CASSQFRSSGKTDTQYF. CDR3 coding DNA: TGCGCCAGCAGCCAATTTCGGAGTAGCGGGAAAACAGATACGCAGTATTTT.

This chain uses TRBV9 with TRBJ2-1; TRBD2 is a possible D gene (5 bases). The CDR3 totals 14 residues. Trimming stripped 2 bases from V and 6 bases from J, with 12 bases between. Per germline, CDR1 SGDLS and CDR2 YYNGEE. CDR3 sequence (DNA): TGTGCCAGCAGCGTTTTTAGCGCTACCAATGAGCAGTTCTTC. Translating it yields CASSVFSATNEQFF.

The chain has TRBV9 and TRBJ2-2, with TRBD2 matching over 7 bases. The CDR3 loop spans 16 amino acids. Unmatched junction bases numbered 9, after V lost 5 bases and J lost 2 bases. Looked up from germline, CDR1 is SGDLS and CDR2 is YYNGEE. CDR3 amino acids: CASSGSGMVNTGELFF. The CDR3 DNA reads TGTGCCAGCAGTGGGAGCGGGATGGTTAACACCGGGGAGCTGTTTTTT.

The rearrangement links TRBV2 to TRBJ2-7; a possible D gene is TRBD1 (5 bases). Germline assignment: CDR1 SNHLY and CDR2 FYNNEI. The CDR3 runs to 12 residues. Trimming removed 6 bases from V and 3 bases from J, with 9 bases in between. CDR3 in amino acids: CASRGDSYEQYF. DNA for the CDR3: TGTGCCAGCAGGGGTGACAGCTACGAGCAGTACTTC.

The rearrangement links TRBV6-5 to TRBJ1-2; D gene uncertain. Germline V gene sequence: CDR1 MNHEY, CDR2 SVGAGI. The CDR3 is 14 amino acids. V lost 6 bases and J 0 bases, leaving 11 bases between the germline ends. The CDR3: CASSGLPPNYGYTF. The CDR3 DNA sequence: TGTGCCAGCAGCGGACTGCCCCCTAACTATGGCTACACCTTC.

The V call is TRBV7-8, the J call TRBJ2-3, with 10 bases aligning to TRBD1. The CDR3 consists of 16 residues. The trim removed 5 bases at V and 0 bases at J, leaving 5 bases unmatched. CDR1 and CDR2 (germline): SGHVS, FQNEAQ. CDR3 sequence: CASSPGQGLSTDTQYF. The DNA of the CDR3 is TGTGCCAGCAGCCCGGGACAGGGGCTCAGCACAGATACGCAGTATTTT.

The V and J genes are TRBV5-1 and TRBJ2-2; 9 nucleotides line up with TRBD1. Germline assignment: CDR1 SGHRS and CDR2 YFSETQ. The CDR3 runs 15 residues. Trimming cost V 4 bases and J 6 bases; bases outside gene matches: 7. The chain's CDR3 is CASSDRTGDAGELFF. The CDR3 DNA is TGCGCCAGCAGCGACCGGACAGGGGACGCCGGGGAGCTGTTTTTT.

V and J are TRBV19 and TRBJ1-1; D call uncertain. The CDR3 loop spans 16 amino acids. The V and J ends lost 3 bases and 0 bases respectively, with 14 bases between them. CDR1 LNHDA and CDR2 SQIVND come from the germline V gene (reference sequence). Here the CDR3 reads CASSMAREFMNTEAFF. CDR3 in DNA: TGTGCCAGTAGTATGGCCCGTGAATTCATGAACACTGAAGCTTTCTTT.

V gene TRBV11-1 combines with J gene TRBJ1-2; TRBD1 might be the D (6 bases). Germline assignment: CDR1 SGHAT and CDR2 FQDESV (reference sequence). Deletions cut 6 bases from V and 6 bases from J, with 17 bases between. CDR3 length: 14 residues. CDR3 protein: CASSSNRDIDGYTF. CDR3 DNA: TGTGCCAGCAGTTCCAACAGGGATATTGATGGCTACACCTTC.

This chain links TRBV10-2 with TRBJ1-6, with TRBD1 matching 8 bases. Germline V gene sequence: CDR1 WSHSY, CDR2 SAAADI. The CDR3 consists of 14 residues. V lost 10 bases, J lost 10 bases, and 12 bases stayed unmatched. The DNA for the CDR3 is TGCGCCACCTGGACAGGGCACCTGAGGTCACCCCTCCACTTT. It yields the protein CATWTGHLRSPLHF.

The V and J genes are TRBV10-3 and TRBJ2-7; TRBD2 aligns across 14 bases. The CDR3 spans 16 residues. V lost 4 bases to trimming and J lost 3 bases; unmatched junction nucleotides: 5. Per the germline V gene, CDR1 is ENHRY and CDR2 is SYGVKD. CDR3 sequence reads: CAISGLAGGQIYEQYF. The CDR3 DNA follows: TGTGCCATCAGTGGACTAGCGGGAGGGCAGATCTACGAGCAGTACTTC.

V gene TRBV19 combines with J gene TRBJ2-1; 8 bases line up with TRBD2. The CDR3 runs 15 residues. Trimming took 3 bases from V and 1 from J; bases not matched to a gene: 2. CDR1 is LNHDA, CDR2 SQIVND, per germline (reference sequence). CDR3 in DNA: TGTGCCAGTAGTATTACGGGAGGGTCCTACAATGAGCAGTTCTTC. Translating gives CASSITGGSYNEQFF. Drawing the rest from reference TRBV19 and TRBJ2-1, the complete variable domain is DGGITQSPKYLFRKEGQNVTLSCEQNLNHDAMYWYRQDPGQGLRLIYYSQIVNDFQKGDIAEGYSVSREKKESFPLTVTSAQKNPTAFYLCASSITGGSYNEQFFGPGTRLTVL.